Listed below are T cell receptor beta chains from one sample, sequenced in a study of pediatric ulcerative colitis. Method: immunoSEQ multiplex PCR; TCRdb's copy keeps in-frame clones and lacks some. The sample has 12,000 to 15,000 clones; over 80% are singletons. Specimen: blood. The receptors derive from a boy aged 5-17 years with moderate ulcerative colitis. CDR3s include the opening cysteine and the closing phenylalanine or tryptophan. D genes are given only for firm matches. Clone size is not always given. Where it is, it says once, few, many or a class for expanded clones.

CDR3 DNA,CDR3 protein,D gene,J gene,clone size,V gene
TGTGCCAGCAGAAAGGGACTAGCGGGGAATGAGCAGTTCTTC,CASRKGLAGNEQFF,TRBD2,TRBJ2-1,.,TRBV6-5
TGTGCCAGCAGTGAAGAGGGCGTCGTCTACAATGAGCAGTTCTTC,CASSEEGVVYNEQFF,.,TRBJ2-1,.,TRBV6-1
TGTGCCAGCAGCCAAGACAGGGTGAACCCCTCTGGAAACACCATATATTTT,CASSQDRVNPSGNTIYF,TRBD1,TRBJ1-3,.,TRBV7-8
TGCGCCAGCAGCCCTGGAGGGGTAGGGGCCAACGTCCTGACTTTC,CASSPGGVGANVLTF,.,TRBJ2-6,.,TRBV4-3
TGTGCCAGCAGTCCCTTTCAGGGAAACACCATATATTTT,CASSPFQGNTIYF,.,TRBJ1-3,.,TRBV28
TGTGCCAGCAGCTTATCGGGACAGACGAACACTGAAGCTTTCTTT,CASSLSGQTNTEAFF,TRBD1,TRBJ1-1,.,TRBV5-8
TGTGCCAGCAGTTTAGAGGGGGCGAATCAGCCCCAGCATTTT,CASSLEGANQPQHF,TRBD1,TRBJ1-5,.,TRBV28
TGTGCCAGCAGTGGGGGACTGGGACCCCTCCACTTT,CASSGGLGPLHF,.,TRBJ1-6,.,TRBV28
TGTGCCAGCAGCGTAGGGCGGGGGCCCAACCAGCAGTACTTC,CASSVGRGPNQQYF,.,TRBJ2-7,.,TRBV9
TGTGCCAGCAGCTTTTTTACGAACGGGGTAAACACCATATATTTT,CASSFFTNGVNTIYF,.,TRBJ1-3,.,TRBV7-9
TGCGCCAGCAGCTTACAGGGGGCGACCTACAATGAGCAGTTCTTC,CASSLQGATYNEQFF,TRBD1,TRBJ2-1,.,TRBV5-1
TGTGCCAGCAGTACCTTAGCGGGGGGGCCGGCAGATACGCAGTATTTT,CASSTLAGGPADTQYF,TRBD2,TRBJ2-3,.,TRBV27
TGTGCCAGTAGTATCTCTGACCAAGGGAGTGGCTACACCTTC,CASSISDQGSGYTF,.,TRBJ1-2,.,TRBV19
TGTGCCAGCAGCCACGGACTAGCTGGCACAGATACGCAGTATTTT,CASSHGLAGTDTQYF,TRBD2,TRBJ2-3,.,TRBV11-3
TGTGCCTGGAGTTGGCTAGCGGGAGACGAGCAGTACTTC,CAWSWLAGDEQYF,TRBD2,TRBJ2-7,.,TRBV30
TGTGCCTGGAGTTTAACTATTACTAGCGGCAGCACAGATACGCAGTATTTT,CAWSLTITSGSTDTQYF,TRBD2,TRBJ2-3,.,TRBV30
TGTGCCAGCAGATCCCGGGGTTCTGGGGCCAACGTCCTGACTTTC,CASRSRGSGANVLTF,.,TRBJ2-6,.,TRBV6-6
TGTGCCAGCAGCCTCACCAGGGGGGGAGAGACCCAGTACTTC,CASSLTRGGETQYF,.,TRBJ2-5,.,TRBV11-3
TGTGCCAGCAGGAGGACAGGGGAGTCAGCTGAAGCTTTCTTT,CASRRTGESAEAFF,TRBD1,TRBJ1-1,.,TRBV6-5
TGTGCCAGCAGTTATACAGTTGAGGGAAATGAGCAGTTCTTC,CASSYTVEGNEQFF,.,TRBJ2-1,few,TRBV6-6
TGTGCCAGCAGCAAATGGCGTCCGGACCCTGGGGCAGGTACCCAGTACTTC,CASSKWRPDPGAGTQYF,.,TRBJ2-5,once,TRBV7-8
TGTGCCAGCAGCGTGCTGGGGAGCGGGGGTCTTTACGAGCAGTACTTC,CASSVLGSGGLYEQYF,TRBD2,TRBJ2-7,once,TRBV11-3
TGTGCCACAAAAGTCGGACAGGGGGGGGAATATACGGTCGAGCAGTACTTC,CATKVGQGGEYTVEQYF,TRBD1,TRBJ2-7,.,TRBV10-3
TGTGCCAGCAGCCCAAGTAAAGGCTCTGGGGCCAACGTCCTGACTTTC,CASSPSKGSGANVLTF,.,TRBJ2-6,once,TRBV7-9
TGTGCCAGCAGACTATTAGGGGGTAGCTATGGCTACACCTTC,CASRLLGGSYGYTF,.,TRBJ1-2,.,TRBV5-5
TGTGCCTTGGCTAAAGCAACCAACACTGAAGCTTTCTTT,CALAKATNTEAFF,.,TRBJ1-1,.,TRBV30
TGCGCCAGCAGCTTAGGGGGGGCGAACACCGGGGAGCTGTTTTTT,CASSLGGANTGELFF,.,TRBJ2-2,.,TRBV5-1
TGTGCCAGCAGTTACGGGACGGTGAACACTGAAGCTTTCTTT,CASSYGTVNTEAFF,.,TRBJ1-1,.,TRBV6-6
TGTGCCAGTAGTACGGGGACAGTGCAAGAGACCCAGTACTTC,CASSTGTVQETQYF,TRBD1,TRBJ2-5,once,TRBV19
TGTGCCAGCAGTGTACAGGGCTATGAGACCCAGTACTTC,CASSVQGYETQYF,.,TRBJ2-5,.,TRBV25-1
TGCGCCAGCAGTGACTCCGGGACAGCTAACTATGGCTACACCTTC,CASSDSGTANYGYTF,TRBD1,TRBJ1-2,.,TRBV10-1
TGTGCCAGCAGACTCCCGTCGGGGACAGGGGACACTGAAGCTTTCTTT,CASRLPSGTGDTEAFF,TRBD1,TRBJ1-1,once,TRBV5-6
TGTGCCATCAGTGAGTGGGGGACAGCCTACGAGCAGTACTTC,CAISEWGTAYEQYF,TRBD1,TRBJ2-7,.,TRBV10-3
TGTGCCAGCTCACCGCGACTAGCTAACACCGGGGAGCTGTTTTTT,CASSPRLANTGELFF,TRBD2,TRBJ2-2,.,TRBV18
TGTGCCAGTCGGGGGGCGCGGGGCACCGGGGAGCTGTTTTTT,CASRGARGTGELFF,.,TRBJ2-2,.,TRBV19
TGCGCCACTCAGGGGGTCGGTGACAATGAGCAGTTCTTC,CATQGVGDNEQFF,TRBD1,TRBJ2-1,.,TRBV10-1
TGTGCCAGCAGCTTGTTGGGGACTGGAAACACCATATATTTT,CASSLLGTGNTIYF,.,TRBJ1-3,.,TRBV7-3
TGCGCCAGCAGCTTCCGACAGATCCAAGAGACCCAGTACTTC,CASSFRQIQETQYF,.,TRBJ2-5,.,TRBV5-1
TGCGCCAGCAGCCAAGATACGCGTGGGGCCGAGGCCTACGAGCAGTACTTC,CASSQDTRGAEAYEQYF,.,TRBJ2-7,.,TRBV4-1
TGTGCCAGCAGCTTGGGGACAGGGATCGCAACTAATGAAAAACTGTTTTTT,CASSLGTGIATNEKLFF,TRBD1,TRBJ1-4,.,TRBV5-8
TGTGCCAGTAGAGTAGCGGGGGACCAAGAGACCCAGTACTTC,CASRVAGDQETQYF,TRBD2,TRBJ2-5,.,TRBV19
TGCGCCAGCAGCTTTGGGGCAGACCTTGAAGCTTTCTTT,CASSFGADLEAFF,.,TRBJ1-1,.,TRBV5-1
TGTGCCAGCAGTTTGTCGACGAACACTGAAGCTTTCTTT,CASSLSTNTEAFF,.,TRBJ1-1,.,TRBV28
TGCGCCAGCAGCCAAGGGATCGGGACAAGAGCCTACGAGCAGTACTTC,CASSQGIGTRAYEQYF,.,TRBJ2-7,.,TRBV4-1
TGTGCCAGCTCACCCGGACAGGGAGGGAGCAACACTGAAGCTTTCTTT,CASSPGQGGSNTEAFF,TRBD1,TRBJ1-1,.,TRBV18
TGTGCCAGCGGCAGGGTTACAGCTAACTATGGCTACACCTTC,CASGRVTANYGYTF,.,TRBJ1-2,.,TRBV28
TGTGCCAGCAGTTACCGGGACGGAAACACTGAAGCTTTCTTT,CASSYRDGNTEAFF,.,TRBJ1-1,.,TRBV6-5
TGTGCCAGCAGTGGCGAGACAGACCTCAATCAGCCCCAGCATTTT,CASSGETDLNQPQHF,.,TRBJ1-5,.,TRBV2